This T cell receptor (beta chain) was recorded in a study of OX40 agonist ivuxolimab in advanced cancers. Describing the broader study: Ivuxolimab was an agonistic, fully human IgG2 monoclonal antibody directed against OX40 (CD134), a costimulatory receptor. Partial responses occurred in three dose-escalation patients: two with cutaneous melanoma and one with hepatocellular carcinoma. Peripheral TCRbeta sequencing aimed to test whether ivuxolimab altered TCR sequence diversity and caused clonal T-cell expansion. The paper reports the monotherapy dose-escalation portion (N = 52 patients) of the phase I ivuxolimab trial. Intravenous ivuxolimab was administered to patients every 2 weeks at six dose levels: 0.01, 0.1, 0.3, 1.5, 3 and 10 mg/kg. In the dose-escalation cohort, 70% to 90% of patients were male, and the mean age was roughly 60 years with a range of roughly 20 to 85. Of the roughly 50 dose-escalation patients, hepatocellular carcinoma was present in 19, melanoma in approximately 15, renal cell carcinoma in 9 and head and neck cancer in 9. Patients were allowed to have had prior anti-PD-1, anti-PD-L1 or anti-CTLA-4 therapy, and approximately 40% of the dose-escalation patients had previously received checkpoint inhibitors. The full study reports these points: Partial responders in the 0.1-3.0 mg/kg groups had among the lowest normalized peripheral clonal expansion, especially among CD8+ T cells. At doses of 0.1 to 3.0 mg/kg, clonal expansion of both CD4+ and CD8+ T cells in blood was seen between baseline and week 6. Low levels of normalized T-cell clonal expansion were also seen in some nonresponding patients. After ivuxolimab, CD8+ T cells had more expanded clones than CD4+ T cells on average. The antigen specificity of the peripheral T cells that underwent clonal expansion was not determined.

Patients with autoimmune disease history or receiving systemic immunosuppression were excluded from the trial. In every dose cohort, peripheral blood was drawn for TCR sequencing at baseline, cycle 4 day 1, and cycle 7 day 1. The samples were drawn from a first-in-human, open-label, multicenter phase I dose-escalation trial of ivuxolimab. Adults with locally advanced or metastatic melanoma, renal cell carcinoma, hepatocellular carcinoma or head and neck squamous cell carcinoma were enrolled in the trial. Before TCR sequencing, CD4+ T cells and CD8+ T cells were sorted from peripheral blood as separate populations. Relative to germline, V is 5 bases shorter and J is 6 bases shorter, with 17 bases between their ends. The CDR3 holds 15 amino acids from the cysteine to the phenylalanine. The kept DNA is CDR3 alone, 45 bases in frame from the first base. The germline V gene (reference sequence) sets CDR1 to MNHEY and CDR2 to SMNVEV.

To note about this clone: Its antigen is not yet known. No much larger clonotype is one base removed from it; base qualities were not supplied.

Genomic DNA was extracted from sorted cells for sequencing of the TCRbeta CDR3 region. TCRbeta CDR3 regions were sequenced using the immunoSEQ Assay. TCRdb stores this immuneACCESS table with in-frame sequences only. Part of the clones is absent; in the studies checked, under half of the shortfall reflects unresolved V genes, and no reason is known for the rest. This sample has 80,000 to 85,000 clones in its table, and 85% to 90% of those were observed once. The leading ten clones occupy 6.5% of the sample. The sequence was collected from an adult with an advanced solid tumor such as melanoma, head and neck, liver or kidney cancer. The chain is made from TRBV27 and TRBJ1-5; TRBD1 is a possible D gene, resting on 6 matching bases. The sequenced sample was CD4+ or CD8+ T cells sorted from blood, obtained in a trial of the OX40 agonist ivuxolimab. The nucleotide sequence is given as TGTGCCAGCAGTCAACGTCGACAGGAGAGTCAGCCCCAGCATTTT. Translated, this gives CASSQRRQESQPQHF.